This T cell receptor beta chain was identified during a study of shared T cell receptors in the human thymus. This table comes from immunoSEQ multiplex PCR, and its TCRdb copy is limited to in-frame clones, with some not included. The sample consists of 700,000 to 750,000 clones, approximately 85% of them appearing once. The CDR3 contains 15 residues. J lost 3 bases, V lost 3 bases, and 3 bases had no gene match. Looked up from germline, CDR1 is SGHVS and CDR2 is FQNEAQ. These records were also assigned to another study, of human thymus T cells. That source reports: Related research has reported that thymic repertoires overlap highly among unrelated individuals.

The V and J genes are TRBV7-8 and TRBJ2-7, with 12 nucleotides matching TRBD1. This TCR was sampled from a girl in the first two years of life with a congenital heart defect. The sequencing input was thymocytes. CDR3 region: CASSLGQGAIYEQYF. For the CDR3, the DNA is TGTGCCAGCAGCTTGGGACAGGGGGCAATCTACGAGCAGTACTTC.